This TCR beta chain was retrieved from a study of cytomegalovirus exposure and HLA in healthy donors. The PCR ran on 60 Vbeta and 13 Jbeta primers. Assay: immunoSEQ multiplex PCR; the TCRdb copy retains only in-frame clones and omits some. The top ten clones hold about 1.5% of a sample with 180,000 or so clones, 70% to 80% of them seen once. The CDR3 has 17 amino acids. In germline, CDR1 is MNHEY, CDR2 SMNVEV (reference sequence). V shed 2 bases and J 2 bases; nucleotides not matched to a gene: 7. The J gene is TRBJ2-7, the V gene TRBV27; TRBD2 matches 12 bases. The sequenced sample consisted of PBMCs. This clonotype was obtained from a man aged 18 to 30 in good health and CMV-seronegative. CDR3 nucleotide sequence: TGTGCCAGCAGTTTAAGGGCTAGCGGGAGGGGTACCTACGAGCAGTACTTC. This sequence encodes CASSLRASGRGTYEQYF.